Detailed here is one T cell receptor (beta chain). This clone occurred once. The antigen this receptor binds is unknown. The record has no base qualities; no much larger clone is one base away. These data are taken from a study of blood T cell repertoires in COVID-19 (TCRdb year 2020). At the level of the whole study: The collaborator samples originated in the United States, Italy and Spain and spanned the acute and convalescent phases of COVID-19. The prospective study material was composed of cDNA or gDNA derived from T cells, B-cell-depleted T cells, or PBMCs. The dataset comprised deeply sampled blood TCRbeta repertoires from subjects exposed to, actively infected with, or recovered from COVID-19. A freely available public database, intended as a resource for researchers studying the immune response to SARS-CoV-2, is where the repertoires were released. Samples came from the ongoing ImmuneRACE study (first 160 participants) plus 1,254 subjects from 6 global collaborators. Nearly every sample came with metadata listing a de-identified subject ID, COVID-19 status, age in years and sex. Where available, HLA class I and class II types were obtained from metadata supplied by the sample provider rather than from assay-based typing.

TCRbeta CDR3 regions were amplified from genomic DNA by means of the immunoSEQ Assay, a bias-controlled multiplex PCR. The original pipeline was this. Within the assay, amplification of reference gene primers was used to estimate how many nucleated cells each sample contained. To quantify the absolute abundance of each unique TCRbeta CDR3 rearrangement, sequence reads were collapsed and filtered. For each sample, productive Simpson clonality was calculated as the square root of Simpson's diversity index over productive rearrangements. TCRdb holds this immuneACCESS table with in-frame rearrangements only. Some clones are missing; in checked studies, unresolved V genes explain under half, and the rest has no known cause. Clone size and the V and J calls come from that table; the DNA yielded D and trimming. The sample records about 210,000 clones, approximately 90% of which are singletons. The leading ten clones occupy about 5% of the sample.

Whole blood was collected in K2EDTA tubes by collaborating institutions according to the institutions' own protocols. Collaborator samples were shipped for TCRbeta analysis as frozen whole blood, isolated PBMCs, or DNA extracted from either sample type. From a lookup of the germline V gene, CDR1 and CDR2 are SGDLS and YYNGEE. The junction shows trimming of 3 bases on V and 2 bases on J, and the gene matches do not reach 10 bases of it. Taken from cysteine to phenylalanine, the CDR3 has 16 residues. The CDR3 DNA has 48 bases and is translated from base 1. The study at large found these results: The amount of clinical and demographic metadata varied by source and participant and was provided uncurated.

The sequenced sample consisted of peripheral blood. The receptor's source is a woman in her forties with acute or convalescent COVID-19. The rearrangement combines TRBV9 with TRBJ2-5, with 7 middle bases fitting TRBD2. The sequenced DNA: TGTGCCAGCAGCGCCCACAAGGCGGGACTACAAGAGACCCAGTACTTC. Its coded protein is CASSAHKAGLQETQYF.